This T cell receptor (beta chain) is from a study of T cells after yellow fever vaccination. Overall study context: Preparation used SMART-Seq v4 Ultra Low Input for the low-cell-number fractions. Findings and limits, study-wide: The study found a weaker secondary response that peaked faster, day 5 versus 15. Abundant bulk-derived clonotypes could contaminate FACS-sorted repertoires.

UMIs were added to TCR cDNA along with a universal primer site when it was made by 5'RACE template switching. TCRdb reprocessed the 5' RACE reads with MiXCR, giving one entry per CDR3 protein. The data contain 500,000 to 650,000 distinct CDR3 sequences, around an eighth of them singletons. There are 15 residues in the CDR3. Trimming removed 7 bases from V and 3 bases from J; junction bases left unmatched: 10. Germline assignment: CDR1 DFQATT and CDR2 SNEGSKA (reference sequence). There are a few counts of this clonotype. Its antigen is undetermined. The sample here was PBMCs, taken on the day of the yellow fever booster vaccination. This receptor was obtained from a man aged 25-45 years who received the YFV17D yellow fever vaccine. This chain uses TRBV20-1 with TRBJ2-3, with 10 bases that match TRBD2. The DNA of the CDR3 is TGCAGTGGCCAACTAGCGGGGATTGGAACAGATACGCAGTATTTT. Translated: CSGQLAGIGTDTQYF.